The 25 T cell receptor beta chains in this list originate from one sample, sequenced in a study of cytotoxic CD8 clonotypes in ibrutinib-treated CLL. Sequencing used immunoSEQ multiplex PCR; TCRdb keeps in-frame clones, though not all of them. The repertoire holds over 70,000 clones, with 70% to 90% as singletons. Sequenced here: PBMCs, sampled before ibrutinib treatment. The receptor source for this set is a human donor with chronic lymphocytic leukemia.

The gene calls are TRBV4-1 and TRBJ1-2; TRBD1 aligns across 8 bases. With V trimmed by 3 bases and J by 7 bases, 16 bases remained unmatched. CDR3 length: 17 residues. Germline loops: CDR1 MGHRA, CDR2 YSYEKL. CDR3 bases: TGCGCCAGCAGCCAGAACCAACTGCCCACAGGGACAGGTGGCTACACCTTC. Translation gives CASSQNQLPTGTGGYTF.

This rearrangement joins TRBV10-3 to TRBJ2-7; 7 bases map to TRBD2. This CDR3 is built from 15 residues. After removal of 0 bases from V and 3 bases from J, the junction contained 5 bases not matched to a gene. Germline-derived CDR1 and CDR2 are ENHRY and SYGVKD. The CDR3 sequence: CAISESGREDYEQYF. In DNA, the CDR3 is TGTGCCATCAGTGAGTCGGGTCGGGAGGACTACGAGCAGTACTTC.

The genes are TRBV9 and TRBJ2-3, with 14 bases identical to TRBD2. The germline V gene has CDR1 SGDLS and CDR2 YYNGEE. CDR3 length: 16 residues. Germline trimming cut 7 bases from V and 7 bases from J; bases unmatched to any gene: 11. The CDR3 sequence: CASGYGGTSGSNTQYF. For the CDR3, the DNA is TGTGCCAGCGGGTACGGCGGGACTAGCGGGAGTAATACGCAGTATTTT.

The gene calls are TRBV15 and TRBJ2-7; 8 bases agree with TRBD2. CDR1 and CDR2 from the germline V gene are LNHNV and YYDKDF (reference sequence). The CDR3 is made up of 16 amino acids. V lost 4 bases and J lost 1; bases outside the gene matches: 9. DNA of the CDR3: TGTGCCACCAGCACAGGACTAGCCGCCCAATCCTACGAGCAGTACTTC. Translation gives CATSTGLAAQSYEQYF.

The chain carries TRBV29-1 and TRBJ2-1; 8 nucleotides line up with TRBD2. The germline gives CDR1 SQVTM, CDR2 ANQGSEA. The CDR3 has 13 amino acids. Germline trimming cut 4 bases from V and 2 bases from J; bases unmatched to any gene: 1. The CDR3 nucleotides read TGCAGCGTTGTCGGGAGGGCCTACAATGAGCAGTTCTTC. It specifies CSVVGRAYNEQFF.

The sample holds a few counts of this clone. The chain links TRBV19 to TRBJ1-2; 9 nucleotides line up with TRBD1. CDR1 LNHDA and CDR2 SQIVND come from the germline V gene (reference sequence). Losses at the gene ends were 7 bases for V and 6 bases for J; bases not matched to a gene: 6. The CDR3 spans 13 residues. The CDR3 sequence: CASKARQGDGYTF. CDR3 DNA sequence: TGTGCCAGTAAGGCCAGACAGGGGGATGGCTACACCTTC.

The V gene is TRBV11-3, the J gene TRBJ2-3, with TRBD2 identical over 8 bases. The trim removed 1 base at V and 6 bases at J, leaving 6 bases unmatched. The V gene's germline CDR1 is SGHNT and CDR2 YENEEA. The CDR3 sequence is 15 residues long. The CDR3 nucleotides are TGTGCCAGCAGCTTAGGAGGAGCGGGAGTGGATACGCAGTATTTT. Translated, it gives CASSLGGAGVDTQYF.

This clone was seen many times. This rearrangement joins TRBV6-1 to TRBJ2-2; D might be TRBD2 (5 bases). V lost 3 bases and J lost 4, with 21 bases in between. Germline V gives CDR1 MNHNS, CDR2 SASEGT. The CDR3 has 18 residues. The DNA of the CDR3 is TGTGCCAGCAGTGACGGGATACTAGGGCGCTCGGGCACCGGGGAGCTGTTTTTT. The encoded protein is CASSDGILGRSGTGELFF.

For the CDR3, the DNA is TGTGCCAGCAGCTTGAGACAGGGTAAAAACATTCAGTACTTC. This sequence encodes CASSLRQGKNIQYF. J is TRBJ2-4 and V is TRBV7-9, with 7 bases matching TRBD1. The V and J ends lost 3 bases and 4 bases, in that order; junction bases with no gene match: 3. The germline V gene has CDR1 SEHNR and CDR2 FQNEAQ (reference sequence). The CDR3 totals 14 residues. Full variable domain (remainder filled in from reference TRBV7-9 and TRBJ2-4): DTGVSQNPRHKITKRGQNVTFRCDPISEHNRLYWYRQTLGQGPEFLTYFQNEAQLEKSRLLSDRFSAERPKGSFSTLEIQRTEQGDSAMYLCASSLRQGKNIQYFGAGTRLSVL.

The V gene is TRBV28, the J gene TRBJ1-3; 9 bases are a match to TRBD1. From germline, CDR1 is MDHEN and CDR2 SYDVKM. Losses at the gene ends were 3 bases for V and 0 bases for J; bases not matched to a gene: 0. The CDR3 loop spans 15 amino acids. Here the CDR3 DNA reads TGTGCCAGCAGTTTGGACAGGGGCTCTGGAAACACCATATATTTT. It specifies CASSLDRGSGNTIYF.

The rearrangement joins TRBV6-1 to TRBJ2-7; D gene ambiguous. CDR3 length equals 14 residues. V was trimmed by 4 bases and J by 6 bases, leaving 16 bases between them. The germline gives CDR1 MNHNS, CDR2 SASEGT. The CDR3 loop reads CASSAGPYFSEQYF. The CDR3 bases are TGTGCCAGCAGTGCCGGACCCTATTTTTCCGAGCAGTACTTC.

The rearrangement joins TRBV5-6 to TRBJ1-2; unclear D gene. This CDR3 has 14 residues. CDR1 SGHDT and CDR2 YYEEEE come from the germline V gene. The V and J ends lost 4 bases and 5 bases respectively, with 15 bases between them. CDR3 bases: TGTGCCAGCAGCCAAGGAGGTGTCGGGTATGGCTACACCTTC. Its translation is CASSQGGVGYGYTF.

This clone appeared a few times. The CDR3: CASSMENPPSEAFF. CDR3 sequence (DNA): TGTGCCAGTAGTATGGAAAATCCCCCAAGTGAAGCTTTCTTT. The chain joins TRBV19 to TRBJ1-1; unclear D gene. This CDR3 spans 14 amino acids. CDR1 is LNHDA, CDR2 SQIVND, per germline (reference sequence). Trimming shortened V by 3 bases and J by 7 bases, and 15 bases separated the two germline ends.

This clone was seen once. The chain recombines TRBV2 with TRBJ2-3; D perhaps matches TRBD2 (7 bases). Deletions cut 11 bases from V and 0 bases from J, with 15 bases between. The CDR3 spans 14 residues. Germline V lookup: CDR1 SNHLY, CDR2 FYNNEI. CDR3 DNA sequence: TGTGCCGGGGGGCTAGCGGCTAGCACAGATACGCAGTATTTT. Translating it yields CAGGLAASTDTQYF.

CDR3 amino acids: CASRTDRASYEQYF. The DNA of the CDR3 is TGTGCCAGCAGAACGGACAGGGCTTCCTACGAGCAGTACTTC. The V and J genes are TRBV6-1 and TRBJ2-7, with 8 bases matching TRBD1. CDR3 size: 14 residues. CDR1 is MNHNS, CDR2 SASEGT, per germline. V lost 6 bases and J lost 1; bases outside the gene matches: 5.

This clone was recorded only once. The CDR3 is CASSLVFTGDLQETQYF. CDR3 in DNA: TGTGCCAGCAGCTTGGTGTTTACAGGGGACCTCCAAGAGACCCAGTACTTC. J is TRBJ2-5 and V is TRBV5-4; TRBD1 agrees at 7 bases. With V trimmed by 0 bases and J by 1 base, 9 bases remained unmatched. The CDR3 has 17 amino acids. From germline, CDR1 is SGHNT and CDR2 YYREEE (reference sequence).

The rearrangement uses TRBV6-5 and TRBJ1-2, with D unresolved. CDR1 is MNHEY, CDR2 SVGAGI, per germline. The V end lost 0 bases, the J end lost 2 bases, and 7 bases lay between the germline ends. This CDR3 contains 14 residues. CDR3 bases: TGTGCCAGCAGTTACTCCCAGGTGAACTATGGCTACACCTTC. It specifies CASSYSQVNYGYTF.

V usage is TRBV6-1 and J usage is TRBJ2-5, with D perhaps given as TRBD1 or TRBD2 (5 bases each). The V end was cut by 6 bases, the J end by 5 bases, with 7 bases between. Per germline, CDR1 MNHNS and CDR2 SASEGT. The CDR3 is 11 amino acids. The CDR3 loop is CASRGVETQYF. The CDR3 coding sequence is TGTGCCAGCAGGGGGGTCGAGACCCAGTACTTC.

The chain has TRBV6-6 and TRBJ2-5; no firm D call. There are 11 residues in the CDR3. V was clipped by 1 base and J by 5 bases, with 2 bases between them. Germline lookup yields CDR1 MNHNY and CDR2 SVGAGI (reference sequence). The chain's CDR3 is CASSYWETQYF. The CDR3 bases are TGTGCCAGCAGTTACTGGGAGACCCAGTACTTC.

The chain uses TRBV10-1 and TRBJ2-7; D gene unclear. The CDR3 spans 14 residues. The germline V and J ends were trimmed by 2 bases and 4 bases, with 12 bases remaining between them. Germline V lookup: CDR1 WNHNN, CDR2 SYGVQD (reference sequence). The DNA for the CDR3 is TGCGCCAGCAGTGAGAACTACTACTCTTACGAGCAGTACTTC. It codes for CASSENYYSYEQYF.

This chain connects TRBV29-1 to TRBJ2-1; maybe TRBD2 (5 bases). V was cut by 2 bases and J by 8 bases, with 7 bases left in between. Germline lookup yields CDR1 SQVTM and CDR2 ANQGSEA. There are 11 residues in the CDR3. CDR3: CSVEPGDEQFF. CDR3 DNA sequence: TGCAGCGTTGAACCCGGGGATGAGCAGTTCTTC.

The V call is TRBV27, the J call TRBJ1-5, with TRBD1 matching 8 bases. The CDR3 is 13 amino acids. Germline CDR1 reads MNHEY; CDR2 reads SMNVEV (reference sequence). Trimming removed 4 bases from V and 5 bases from J; junction bases left unmatched: 1. CDR3 sequence: CASSSQGDQPQHF. Written as DNA, the CDR3 is TGTGCCAGCAGTTCACAGGGGGATCAGCCCCAGCATTTT.

V is TRBV6-5 and J is TRBJ1-1; a weak D match, TRBD1 (5 bases). This CDR3 region has 12 residues. Trimming removed 4 bases at V and 5 bases at J, with 8 bases between. Germline V gives CDR1 MNHEY, CDR2 SVGAGI. CDR3 DNA sequence: TGTGCCAGCAGTTCAGGGTTGACTGAAGCTTTCTTT. It yields the protein CASSSGLTEAFF.

This chain uses TRBV29-1 with TRBJ2-1; the D gene is possibly TRBD1 (5 bases). Trimming cost V 6 bases and J 5 bases, with 14 bases left between them. Germline-derived CDR1 and CDR2 are SQVTM and ANQGSEA. CDR3 length: 13 amino acids. This CDR3 is CSVQGSQHNEQFF. The CDR3 nucleotides read TGCAGCGTCCAGGGATCGCAACACAATGAGCAGTTCTTC.

CDR3 region: CASSVGEREGLREQYF. In DNA form, the CDR3 reads TGTGCCAGCAGCGTAGGTGAGCGGGAGGGCCTGAGGGAGCAGTACTTC. The chain uses TRBV9 and TRBJ2-7, with 10 bases matching TRBD2. Germline CDR1 reads SGDLS; CDR2 reads YYNGEE. This CDR3 has 16 residues. The V segment lost 0 bases and the J segment 7 bases; nucleotides outside the gene matches: 10.